This entry lists 15 T cell receptor beta chains sequenced from one sample in a study of blood T cell repertoires in COVID-19. Generated by immunoSEQ multiplex PCR, the TCRdb table keeps only in-frame clones and is missing some. The sample includes 130,000 to 150,000 clones, 65% to 85% of them seen just once. The material sequenced was peripheral blood. The receptors come from a man aged 55 to 69 with active or convalescent COVID-19.

V is TRBV19 and J is TRBJ1-5, with 10 nucleotides matching TRBD1. Germline assignment: CDR1 LNHDA and CDR2 SQIVND (reference sequence). The V gene end was trimmed by 4 bases and the J gene end by 4 bases; junction bases not matched to a gene: 4. The CDR3 loop spans 15 amino acids. CDR3 DNA: TGTGCCAGTAGTAGACAGGGACAGGGGAATCAGCCCCAGCATTTT. This encodes CASSRQGQGNQPQHF.

The chain recombines TRBV5-1 with TRBJ2-1; perhaps TRBD1 as D (5 bases). The V end was cut by 2 bases, the J end by 8 bases, with 11 bases between. The V gene's germline CDR1 is SGHRS and CDR2 YFSETQ. The CDR3 runs to 13 residues. CDR3 coding DNA: TGCGCCAGCAGCTTACGGTGGGGCGATGAGCAGTTCTTC. Its protein is CASSLRWGDEQFF.

This chain uses TRBV5-8 with TRBJ2-6, with D tentatively TRBD2 (6 bases). CDR1 is SGHTS and CDR2 is YDEGEE in the germline V gene. The CDR3 is made up of 17 amino acids. The V end was cut by 2 bases, the J end by 0 bases, with 12 bases between. The CDR3 nucleotides are TGTGCCAGCAGCTTATCGGGACTGTACTCTGGGGCCAACGTCCTGACTTTC. Amino acids: CASSLSGLYSGANVLTF. Together with reference TRBV5-8 and TRBJ2-6, the CDR3 gives the full variable domain: EAGVTQSPTHLIKTRGQQATLRCSPISGHTSVYWYQQALGLGLQFLLWYDEGEERNRGNFPPRFSGRQFPNYSSELNVNALELEDSALYLCASSLSGLYSGANVLTFGAGSRLTVL.

The V gene is TRBV15, the J gene TRBJ1-1; D might be TRBD1 (5 bases). This CDR3 has 16 residues. The V end lost 0 bases, the J end lost 7 bases, and 18 bases lay between the germline ends. CDR1 is LNHNV and CDR2 is YYDKDF in the germline V gene (reference sequence). CDR3 amino acids: CATSRDPPGGAGEAFF. CDR3 nucleotides: TGTGCCACCAGCAGAGACCCGCCGGGAGGGGCGGGTGAAGCTTTCTTT.

This clone was seen a few times. V is TRBV5-1 and J is TRBJ1-1; D remains ambiguous. The germline V and J ends were trimmed by 1 base and 10 bases, with 11 bases remaining between them. There are 12 residues in the CDR3. Germline CDR1 is SGHRS and CDR2 is YFSETQ. The CDR3 here is CASSLHNGPAFF. CDR3 bases: TGCGCCAGCAGCTTGCATAATGGCCCAGCTTTCTTT.

The chain couples TRBV5-1 to TRBJ2-6; D gene unclear. Trimming cost V 5 bases and J 1 base, with 4 bases left between them. The CDR3 has 13 amino acids. Germline lookup yields CDR1 SGHRS and CDR2 YFSETQ. CDR3: CASSESGANVLTF. DNA for the CDR3: TGCGCCAGCAGTGAGTCTGGGGCCAACGTCCTGACTTTC. Combining the CDR3 with reference TRBV5-1 and TRBJ2-6 gives the whole variable domain KAGVTQTPRYLIKTRGQQVTLSCSPISGHRSVSWYQQTPGQGLQFLFEYFSETQRNKGNFPGRFSGRQFSNSRSEMNVSTLELGDSALYLCASSESGANVLTFGAGSRLTVL.

In this sample, this clone turned up a few times. This chain uses TRBV24-1 with TRBJ2-1, with TRBD2 identical over 12 bases. The V gene's germline CDR1 is KGHDR and CDR2 SFDVKD. The trim removed 0 bases at V and 8 bases at J, leaving 16 bases unmatched. This CDR3 is built from 20 residues. The CDR3 region is CATSDLRQGASGRAYDEQFF. The CDR3 coding sequence is TGTGCCACCAGTGATTTGCGTCAGGGGGCTAGCGGGAGGGCATACGATGAGCAGTTCTTC.

This clone was recorded once. The J gene is TRBJ2-3, the V gene TRBV7-8; TRBD1 matches at 7 bases. CDR3 size: 12 residues. Germline V lookup: CDR1 SGHVS, CDR2 FQNEAQ. Trimming removed 5 bases from V and 8 bases from J; junction bases left unmatched: 4. CDR3 residues: CASSPHRGTQYF. CDR3 bases: TGTGCCAGCAGCCCCCACAGGGGTACGCAGTATTTT. Full variable domain (remainder filled in from reference TRBV7-8 and TRBJ2-3): GAGVSQSPRYKVAKRGQDVALRCDPISGHVSLFWYQQALGQGPEFLTYFQNEAQLDKSGLPSDRFFAERPEGSVSTLKIQRTQQEDSAVYLCASSPHRGTQYFGPGTRLTVL.

The chain combines TRBV7-8 with TRBJ1-2; TRBD1 aligns across 7 bases. CDR1 is SGHVS, CDR2 FQNEAQ, per germline. This CDR3 contains 15 residues. Trimming took 5 bases from V and 1 from J; bases not matched to a gene: 7. The CDR3 region is CASSPTGAGNYGYTF. The CDR3 bases are TGTGCCAGCAGCCCCACAGGGGCGGGTAACTATGGCTACACCTTC.

The chain employs TRBV25-1 and TRBJ2-3; 11 bases are a match to TRBD1. Losses at the gene ends were 3 bases for V and 6 bases for J; bases not matched to a gene: 5. The CDR3 runs to 15 residues. CDR1 is MGHDK, CDR2 SYGVNS, per germline. The CDR3 region is CASSDPGQGEDTQYF. The CDR3, as DNA: TGTGCCAGCAGTGACCCGGGACAGGGGGAGGATACGCAGTATTTT.

This clone was recorded at least ten times. The sample holds other DNA sequences that translate to the same CDR3. This chain links TRBV19 with TRBJ1-1, with 9 bases lining up with TRBD1. Germline CDR1 reads LNHDA; CDR2 reads SQIVND (reference sequence). This CDR3 is 15 amino acids long. V lost 4 bases, J lost 2 bases, and 5 bases stayed unmatched. CDR3: CASSRPGQGNTEAFF. The CDR3 nucleotides read TGTGCCAGTAGTAGACCGGGACAGGGTAACACTGAAGCTTTCTTT.

The J gene is TRBJ1-2, the V gene TRBV7-8; possibly TRBD1 for D (5 bases). Trimming shortened V by 6 bases and J by 7 bases, and 15 bases separated the two germline ends. The CDR3 totals 13 residues. From germline, CDR1 is SGHVS and CDR2 FQNEAQ. In DNA form, the CDR3 reads TGTGCCAGCAGGTCGACAGACACGACTGGCTACACCTTC. It encodes CASRSTDTTGYTF.

The chain has TRBV11-2 and TRBJ1-2, with 9 positions matching TRBD1. The CDR3 covers 15 residues. The germline V gene has CDR1 SGHAT and CDR2 FQNNGV. Losses at the gene ends were 5 bases for V and 4 bases for J; bases not matched to a gene: 8. The CDR3 loop reads CASSKTGGSSYGYTF. For the CDR3, the DNA is TGTGCCAGCAGCAAGACAGGGGGTTCATCCTATGGCTACACCTTC. Complete variable domain (other parts from reference TRBV11-2 and TRBJ1-2): EAGVAQSPRYKIIEKRQSVAFWCNPISGHATLYWYQQILGQGPKLLIQFQNNGVVDDSQLPKDRFSAERLKGVDSTLKIQPAKLEDSAVYLCASSKTGGSSYGYTFGSGTRLTVV.

The rearrangement joins TRBV9 to TRBJ2-3; weak D call: TRBD2 (7 bases). CDR3 length equals 17 residues. Germline CDR1 is SGDLS and CDR2 is YYNGEE. With 0 bases removed from V and 3 bases from J, the gap between germline ends came to 17 bases. For the CDR3, the DNA is TGTGCCAGCAGCGTAGAGGGGGGGGACGGAGGGACAGATACGCAGTATTTT. Amino acid sequence: CASSVEGGDGGTDTQYF.

The chain recombines TRBV29-1 with TRBJ2-1; D is ambiguous. The length of the CDR3 is 15 residues. Trimming pared 1 base from V and 0 bases from J, leaving 10 bases between. Germline assignment: CDR1 SQVTM and CDR2 ANQGSEA. The CDR3: CSVEALRTSYNEQFF. CDR3 nucleotides: TGCAGCGTTGAAGCTCTGCGTACCTCCTACAATGAGCAGTTCTTC.